This TCR beta chain was documented in a study of blood T cell repertoires in COVID-19. About the study: From T cells, B-cell-depleted T cells, or PBMCs came the material, which was cDNA or gDNA.

Trimming pared 0 bases from V and 5 bases from J, leaving 10 bases between. Germline CDR1 is SGHAT and CDR2 is FQNNGV. This CDR3 region has 14 residues. Study processing details: Reference gene primers were amplified, and this amplification served to estimate nucleated cell counts. Libraries were prepared by immunoSEQ multiplex PCR; TCRdb keeps only in-frame clonotypes and omits some of them. The V and J calls and clone size come from that table; D and trimming were worked out from the DNA. The top ten clones hold around 3.4% of a sample with around 150,000 clones, 76% of them seen once. The TCR sequence derives from an elderly woman with acute or convalescent COVID-19. J is TRBJ2-5 and V is TRBV11-2; possible D gene TRBD1, 6 bases. Material for sequencing was peripheral blood. The CDR3 loop is CASSLEGTLETQYF. CDR3 nucleotides: TGTGCCAGCAGCTTAGAAGGGACACTCGAGACCCAGTACTTC. The full variable domain, completed using reference TRBV11-2 and TRBJ2-5, is EAGVAQSPRYKIIEKRQSVAFWCNPISGHATLYWYQQILGQGPKLLIQFQNNGVVDDSQLPKDRFSAERLKGVDSTLKIQPAKLEDSAVYLCASSLEGTLETQYFGPGTRLLVL.